The 30 T cell receptor beta chains given below trace back to one sample, sequenced in a study of T cells in Graves' hyperthyroidism and ophthalmopathy. Template material for amplifying TCR beta CDR3 regions consisted of RNA transcripts. HTBI primers were the set used in a first-round RT-PCR of the TCR CDR3. TCRdb used MiXCR to reprocess the multiplex PCR reads, holding one entry per CDR3 protein. The repertoire consists of a few hundred thousand distinct CDR3 sequences, with approximately 18% occurring once and the leading ten covering approximately 49%. Sequencing used blood. The origin of the receptors is a woman between 45 and 65 years old with Graves' hyperthyroidism.

This clonotype has only a few counts. The chain joins TRBV6-1 to TRBJ1-1; D gene ambiguous. The CDR3 is made up of 13 amino acids. The V gene's germline CDR1 is MNHNS and CDR2 SASEGT. The V end lost 2 bases, the J end lost 4 bases, and 8 bases lay between the germline ends. CDR3 loop: CASSERGTTEAFF. CDR3 nucleotide sequence: TGTGCCAGCAGTGAACGGGGTACCACTGAAGCTTTCTTT.

This chain links TRBV7-9 with TRBJ2-7, with 10 positions matching TRBD2. The CDR3 extends over 16 amino acids. Unmatched junction bases numbered 7, after V lost 1 base and J lost 4 bases. Germline lookup yields CDR1 SEHNR and CDR2 FQNEAQ (reference sequence). This CDR3 is CASSLVLAGSKYEQYF. The CDR3 DNA reads TGTGCCAGCAGCTTAGTACTAGCGGGAAGTAAGTACGAGCAGTACTTC.

As for this clonotype: A much larger clonotype is one base distant, so this may be a read error. The chain uses TRBV11-3 and TRBJ2-1, with D perhaps matching TRBD2 (5 bases). CDR1 and CDR2 (germline): SGHNT, YENEEA. Trimming pared 6 bases from V and 5 bases from J, leaving 17 bases between. The CDR3 is 15 residues long. CDR3 sequence (DNA): TGTGCCAGCAGACCACTAGGCTCTCACCACAATGAGCAGTTCTTC. It encodes CASRPLGSHHNEQFF.

This clonotype was observed at least ten times. This sequence joins TRBV12-3 or TRBV12-4 and TRBJ2-7; D perhaps matches TRBD1 (5 bases). The V end was cut by 1 base, the J end by 2 bases, with 12 bases between. The CDR3 has 15 amino acids. This CDR3 reads CASSLVGVGAYEQYF. CDR3 coding DNA: TGTGCCAGCAGTTTAGTAGGGGTTGGAGCCTACGAGCAGTACTTC.

In this sample, this clonotype turned up a few times. The chain couples TRBV6-1 to TRBJ2-3; 8 bases line up with TRBD2. The V segment lost 7 bases and the J segment 6 bases; nucleotides outside the gene matches: 3. CDR1 MNHNS and CDR2 SASEGT come from the germline V gene. The CDR3 is 12 amino acids. CDR3 nucleotide sequence: TGTGCCAGCACCGGGGGGGGGGATACGCAGTATTTT. Encoded protein: CASTGGGDTQYF.

This clonotype was seen only a few times. The chain has TRBV13 and TRBJ2-1; no clear D gene. The germline V gene encodes CDR1 PRHDT and CDR2 FYEKMQ (reference sequence). With 5 bases removed from V and 0 bases from J, the gap between germline ends came to 14 bases. This CDR3 is built from 16 residues. The CDR3 nucleotides read TGTGCCAGCAGCCGATCCGGGTTTAGCTCCTACAATGAGCAGTTCTTC. It specifies CASSRSGFSSYNEQFF. Variable domain in full (rest from reference TRBV13 and TRBJ2-1): AAGVIQSPRHLIKEKRETATLKCYPIPRHDTVYWYQQGPGQDPQFLISFYEKMQSDKGSIPDRFSAQQFSDYHSELNMSSLELGDSALYFCASSRSGFSSYNEQFFGPGTRLTVL.

This rearrangement joins TRBV19 to TRBJ2-3, with a possible D match to TRBD2 (7 bases). With 7 bases removed from V and 5 bases from J, the gap between germline ends came to 22 bases. Germline V gene data show CDR1 as LNHDA and CDR2 as SQIVND (reference sequence). The CDR3 extends over 16 amino acids. The CDR3 DNA reads TGTGCCAGTACCCGGCGAGGAGTGGGAGGGGGAGATACGCAGTATTTT. It codes for CASTRRGVGGGDTQYF.

V gene TRBV12-3 or TRBV12-4 combines with J gene TRBJ2-2; TRBD2 is a possible D gene (6 bases). The CDR3 consists of 15 residues. The V end was cut by 8 bases, the J end by 6 bases, with 19 bases between. Written as DNA, the CDR3 is TGTGCCAGCCGTCACGATGGGGAGGCCGCCGGGGAGCTGTTTTTT. This sequence encodes CASRHDGEAAGELFF.

Many counts were recorded for this clonotype. V usage is TRBV3-1 and J usage is TRBJ1-4; D is perhaps TRBD1 (6 bases). This CDR3 is 15 amino acids long. The germline V gene encodes CDR1 LGHDT and CDR2 YNNKEL (reference sequence). Trimming took 4 bases from V and 8 from J, leaving 17 bases between them. The CDR3 region has the DNA TGTGCCAGCAGCCTTAGAACAGGGAGAAGGGAAAAACTGTTTTTT. Its translation: CASSLRTGRREKLFF. The entire variable domain, with the rest obtained from reference TRBV3-1 and TRBJ1-4, is as follows: DTAVSQTPKYLVTQMGNDKSIKCEQNLGHDTMYWYKQDSKKFLKIMFSYNNKELIINETVPNRFSPKSPDKAHLNLHINSLELGDSAVYFCASSLRTGRREKLFFGSGTQLSVL.

This clonotype has only a few counts. The V and J genes are TRBV20-1 and TRBJ2-1; 8 bases agree with TRBD2. Germline CDR1 and CDR2: DFQATT and SNEGSKA (reference sequence). Trimming took 0 bases from V and 10 from J; bases not matched to a gene: 14. The CDR3 length is 16 residues. The CDR3, as DNA: TGCAGTGCTAGAGAACCGGGACTAGAGGGAGTGGGGGAGCAGTTCTTC. Protein sequence: CSAREPGLEGVGEQFF.

Details on this clonotype: A much larger clone differs by one base, so this may be a read error. The chain is built from TRBV5-1 and TRBJ1-2; the D gene is possibly TRBD1 (5 bases). V dropped 0 bases and J dropped 6 bases, with 18 bases sitting between them. The CDR3 extends over 16 amino acids. The germline V gene has CDR1 SGHRS and CDR2 YFSETQ. The CDR3 spells CASSLAGDPSAHGYTF. The CDR3 region has the DNA TGCGCCAGCAGCTTGGCGGGGGACCCCTCCGCCCATGGCTACACCTTC.

This clonotype was observed a handful of times. This chain joins TRBV20-1 and TRBJ2-4, with TRBD2 matching over 7 bases. The V and J ends lost 0 bases and 1 base, in that order; junction bases with no gene match: 6. In germline, CDR1 is DFQATT, CDR2 SNEGSKA (reference sequence). CDR3 length equals 16 residues. CDR3 protein: CSARDEWGGAKNIQYF. The CDR3 DNA is TGCAGTGCTAGAGATGAGTGGGGGGGGGCCAAAAACATTCAGTACTTC.

This clonotype was detected many times. This chain links TRBV7-8 with TRBJ2-3, with 12 bases fitting TRBD1. This CDR3 comprises 18 residues. V dropped 5 bases and J dropped 0; count of bases not matched to a gene: 9. Germline CDR1 and CDR2: SGHVS and FQNEAQ. CDR3 sequence: CASSPRDRGRLSTDTQYF. In DNA, the CDR3 is TGTGCCAGCAGCCCACGGGACAGGGGGCGCCTGAGCACAGATACGCAGTATTTT.

This clonotype showed up just a few times. The genes are TRBV28 and TRBJ2-1; TRBD2 agrees at 11 bases. With V trimmed by 4 bases and J by 7 bases, 12 bases remained unmatched. CDR3 length equals 17 residues. The germline CDR1 and CDR2 sequences are MDHEN and SYDVKM. The CDR3 DNA follows: TGTGCCAGCAGTTCCCCCCAACTAGCGGGAGTCCGGAATGAGCAGTTCTTC. Translating gives CASSSPQLAGVRNEQFF.

This clonotype came up once. The genes are TRBV28 and TRBJ1-4; 7 positions agree with TRBD1. V lost 6 bases, J lost 0 bases, and 10 bases stayed unmatched. CDR3 size: 17 residues. Germline CDR1 and CDR2: MDHEN and SYDVKM. CDR3 region: CASRKDRAFATNEKLFF. Here the CDR3 DNA reads TGTGCCAGCAGAAAAGACAGGGCCTTCGCAACTAATGAAAAACTGTTTTTT.

This clonotype was seen at least ten times. The genes are TRBV5-1 and TRBJ2-3, with unresolved D. V was shortened by 4 bases and J by 4 bases, with 13 bases between the two germline ends. The CDR3 is 14 residues long. Per germline, CDR1 SGHRS and CDR2 YFSETQ. The CDR3 sequence: CASSPSPGPDTQYF. In DNA, the CDR3 is TGCGCCAGCAGCCCAAGTCCCGGCCCAGATACGCAGTATTTT.

This clonotype came up a few times. The chain has TRBV28 and TRBJ2-2; weak D call: TRBD2 (5 bases). The germline CDR1 and CDR2 sequences are MDHEN and SYDVKM. V lost 4 bases and J lost 4, with 10 bases in between. The CDR3 is 14 amino acids. DNA of the CDR3: TGTGCCAGCAGTTCGGGGATGGGCACCGGGGAGCTGTTTTTT. Protein product: CASSSGMGTGELFF.

This clonotype was detected many times. The chain employs TRBV3-1 and TRBJ2-7, with D maybe TRBD2 (6 bases). Germline V lookup: CDR1 LGHDT, CDR2 YNNKEL (reference sequence). V lost 4 bases, J lost 6 bases, and 22 bases lay in between. The CDR3 contains 16 residues. The CDR3 region is CASSLLSGGKDREQYF. As DNA, the CDR3 is TGTGCCAGCAGCCTGCTCAGTGGAGGGAAGGATCGCGAGCAGTACTTC.

This clonotype was seen only once. This clone may be a read error of a much larger clone one base away. The chain links TRBV20-1 to TRBJ2-7; 7 bases agree with TRBD2. The CDR3 extends over 13 amino acids. The V gene end was trimmed by 3 bases and the J gene end by 0 bases; junction bases not matched to a gene: 2. The germline V gene encodes CDR1 DFQATT and CDR2 SNEGSKA (reference sequence). The CDR3 reads CSARGTTSYEQYF. In DNA, the CDR3 is TGCAGTGCTAGGGGGACTACCTCCTACGAGCAGTACTTC.

This chain links TRBV10-3 with TRBJ2-1; D is possibly TRBD2 (6 bases). Trimming removed 11 bases from V and 9 bases from J, with 14 bases in between. Germline V gene lookup returns CDR1 ENHRY and CDR2 SYGVKD. The CDR3 sequence is 11 residues long. CDR3 residues: CAGGTTLEQFF. The CDR3, as DNA: TGTGCCGGAGGGACCACGCTTGAGCAGTTCTTC.

This clonotype was counted only a few times. This could be a read error, since a much larger clone is one nucleotide away. The rearrangement uses TRBV11-2 and TRBJ1-1; the D is unclear. The CDR3 runs 12 residues. Germline loops: CDR1 SGHAT, CDR2 FQNNGV. CDR3 amino acids: CASSLVGTEASF. In nucleotides, the CDR3 is TGTGCCAGCAGCTTAGTGGGCACTGAAGCTTCCTTT.

This clonotype showed up just a few times. This rearrangement joins TRBV20-1 to TRBJ1-1, with D perhaps TRBD1 (5 bases). Germline-derived CDR1 and CDR2 are DFQATT and SNEGSKA (reference sequence). Trimming took 0 bases from V and 0 from J, leaving 11 bases between them. CDR3 length: 15 amino acids. As DNA, the CDR3 is TGCAGTGCTAGAGAGGGGACCGGAATGAACACTGAAGCTTTCTTT. Protein sequence: CSAREGTGMNTEAFF.

This clonotype was counted many times. The chain is built from TRBV11-2 and TRBJ1-1; the D gene is possibly TRBD1 (5 bases). Trimming stripped 6 bases from V and 6 bases from J, with 14 bases between. Germline lookup yields CDR1 SGHAT and CDR2 FQNNGV. The CDR3 is made up of 13 amino acids. CDR3 residues: CASSQAQGAEAFF. CDR3 nucleotides: TGTGCCAGCAGTCAAGCTCAGGGAGCTGAAGCTTTCTTT.

The J gene is TRBJ2-3, the V gene TRBV30; maybe TRBD2 (5 bases). Trimming left V 3 bases short and J 0 bases short, with 10 bases between. Germline V gene data show CDR1 as GTSNPN and CDR2 as SVGIG (reference sequence). The CDR3 consists of 14 residues. The CDR3 region is CAWRKRSSTDTQYF. The CDR3 nucleotides read TGTGCCTGGAGAAAGCGGTCTAGCACAGATACGCAGTATTTT.

The rearrangement joins TRBV15 to TRBJ1-4; D is undetermined. V lost 4 bases and J 0 bases, leaving 9 bases between the germline ends. Germline CDR1 LNHNV, CDR2 YYDKDF (reference sequence). This CDR3 spans 15 amino acids. CDR3 in DNA: TGTGCCACCAGCATTTCACCGGCAACTAATGAAAAACTGTTTTTT. It codes for CATSISPATNEKLFF.

Points on this clonotype: Being one base from a much bigger clone, this may be a read error. This chain links TRBV20-1 with TRBJ2-5; D is unresolved. The V end lost 2 bases, the J end lost 5 bases, and 3 bases lay between the germline ends. Germline assignment: CDR1 DFQATT and CDR2 SNEGSKA (reference sequence). CDR3 length: 10 amino acids. CDR3 bases: TGCAGTGCTAGAATGGAGACCCAGTACTTC. It translates to CSARMETQYF.

This clonotype was picked up one time. This sequence joins TRBV6-5 and TRBJ2-1, with D perhaps matching TRBD2 (8 bases). CDR3 length: 16 amino acids. Germline values: CDR1 MNHEY, CDR2 SVGAGI. Between the trimmed V and J ends, which lost 4 bases and 0 bases, there was a span of 13 bases. The CDR3 protein is CASSLQGTSSYNEQFF. CDR3 sequence (DNA): TGTGCCAGCAGTTTACAGGGGACTAGCTCCTACAATGAGCAGTTCTTC.

This clonotype has a handful of counts. This chain uses TRBV9 with TRBJ2-5, with 10 bases aligning to TRBD2. V dropped 4 bases and J dropped 5; count of bases not matched to a gene: 8. The CDR3 covers 15 residues. The V gene's germline CDR1 is SGDLS and CDR2 YYNGEE. In DNA, the CDR3 is TGTGCCAGCAGCATAGCGGGAGGTTCGGGGGAGACCCAGTACTTC. Translating gives CASSIAGGSGETQYF.

This clonotype occurred a few times. The chain joins TRBV2 to TRBJ1-4; D might be TRBD1 (6 bases). This CDR3 is built from 16 residues. Germline V gene sequence: CDR1 SNHLY, CDR2 FYNNEI. Trimming shortened V by 2 bases and J by 6 bases, and 16 bases separated the two germline ends. This CDR3 is CASSELNREVHEKLFF. The CDR3 coding sequence is TGTGCCAGCAGTGAACTCAACAGGGAGGTACATGAAAAACTGTTTTTT.

This chain uses TRBV10-3 with TRBJ1-3; maybe TRBD1 (5 bases). Germline assignment: CDR1 ENHRY and CDR2 SYGVKD. Trimming left V 7 bases short and J 0 bases short, with 13 bases between. This CDR3 has 15 amino acids. The CDR3 nucleotides are TGTGCCATCAAGTCCGGGGGGGACTCTGGAAACACCATATATTTT. Translating it yields CAIKSGGDSGNTIYF.